The TCR beta chain under discussion was sequenced for a study of PD-1 blockade in mismatch repair-deficient tumors. Generated by immunoSEQ multiplex PCR, the TCRdb table keeps only in-frame clones and is missing some. Found here are about 39,000 clones, roughly 84% of them singletons; the top ten hold around 0.99%. CDR1 is LNHNV, CDR2 YYDKDF, per germline (reference sequence). The CDR3 loop spans 17 amino acids. V was clipped by 1 base and J by 5 bases; unmatched bases: 10. Note on this clone: Its cognate antigen is unknown.

Study-wide results and limits: Tumor-resident clones, often absent from pretreatment blood, expanded after pembrolizumab and then contracted.

This clonotype originated in an adult with mismatch repair-deficient cancer. The rearrangement joins TRBV15 to TRBJ2-5; 10 bases line up with TRBD2. The specimen comprised PBMCs, sampled approximately 41 weeks after starting pembrolizumab. CDR3 bases: TGTGCCACCAGCAGAGTTTTATCAGCGGGAGGGGAGGAGACCCAGTACTTC. Translated, it gives CATSRVLSAGGEETQYF.